This TCR beta chain was recovered during a study of spatial heterogeneity in lung cancer. Background on the study: Samples were donated by 72 untreated early-stage non-small cell lung cancer patients. Sequence detection consistently recorded a greater number of beta-chain than alpha-chain sequences.

Study-level findings and limits: Ubiquitous, expanded tumor-derived TCRs were more frequently observed in blood at resection than at follow-up.

TCRdb redid the calling of the 5' RACE reads with MiXCR, one entry per CDR3 protein. The table lists tens of thousands of distinct CDR3 sequences, approximately 12% of them singletons. Germline-derived CDR1 and CDR2 are KGHSH and LQKENI. The CDR3 runs to 13 residues. The ends were cut back, 6 bases at V and 6 bases at J, with 13 bases in the middle. Time point indicated: blood at routine non-recurrence follow-up after resection. In its sample, this clonotype was seen many times. Its antigen is undetermined. This receptor was obtained from a male donor with early-stage non-small cell lung cancer. Specimen: PBMCs, collected at follow-up. The chain employs TRBV18 and TRBJ2-3; D might be TRBD2 (6 bases). CDR3 sequence (DNA): TGTGCCAGCTCGCCAGCGGGTTCCGATACGCAGTATTTT. This sequence encodes CASSPAGSDTQYF.